Listed here is a single T cell receptor (beta chain). Its target is not known. The sample is drawn from a study of beta chain features in type 1 diabetes. Findings of the study overall: The naive, central memory and Treg TCRB repertoires looked more alike in patients than they did in healthy donors. Moderately but significantly shorter TCRB CDR3s were found in Type 1 diabetes patients in all four CD4+ subsets. Any HLA type influence on TCRB rearrangement was left unresolved here.

The sequenced template was cDNA made from the entire isolated RNA. Sequencing used immunoSEQ multiplex PCR; TCRdb keeps in-frame clones, though not all of them. This table has around 500,000 clones, approximately 30% appearing once. Via the markers CD45RO/CCR7/CD25/CD127/CD95/CD27, stem cell-like memory, regulatory, central memory and naive CD4+ cells were sorted. This CDR3 is built from 12 residues. The germline V and J ends were trimmed by 0 bases and 10 bases, with 9 bases remaining between them. In germline, CDR1 is GTSNPN, CDR2 SVGIG (reference sequence). Sample: naive CD4+ T cells from blood. The receptor was isolated from a man between 18 and 35 years old in good health. The J gene is TRBJ2-2, the V gene TRBV30, with unresolved D. CDR3 loop: CAWSVRAAELFF. The CDR3 nucleotides read TGTGCCTGGAGTGTAAGGGCCGCGGAGCTGTTTTTT. Based on the CDR3 plus reference TRBV30 and TRBJ2-2, the full variable domain is SQTIHQWPATLVQPVGSPLSLECTVEGTSNPNLYWYRQAAGRGLQLLFYSVGIGQISSEVPQNLSASRPQDRQFILSSKKLLLSDSGFYLCAWSVRAAELFFGEGSRLTVL.